A single sample is the source of the 31 T cell receptor beta chains below, sequenced in a study of blood T cells in healthy people across ages. Alongside a J-beta primer mix, a sample-barcoded 5' primer served in a second PCR lasting about 6 to 11 cycles. TCRdb fed the 5' RACE reads into MiXCR, producing one record per CDR3 protein. There are approximately 690,000 distinct CDR3 sequences in the sample; less than 45% occur only once, and 30% lies in the top ten. The specimen was blood. The receptors here all came from a man older than 75 in good health.

This clonotype was observed a few times. This rearrangement joins TRBV6-5 to TRBJ2-1; TRBD2 matches at 9 bases. The CDR3 totals 14 residues. CDR1 MNHEY and CDR2 SVGAGI come from the germline V gene. Trimming cost V 4 bases and J 4 bases; bases outside gene matches: 2. The CDR3, as DNA: TGTGCCAGCAGTTCGGGACTAGCATACAATGAGCAGTTCTTC. Protein: CASSSGLAYNEQFF.

J is TRBJ1-6 and V is TRBV3-1, with a tentative D call TRBD1 (5 bases). Looked up from germline, CDR1 is LGHDT and CDR2 is YNNKEL (reference sequence). V lost 7 bases to trimming and J lost 14 bases, with 24 bases between them. The CDR3 extends over 15 amino acids. CDR3 in DNA: TGTGCCAGCACCTCATCCCACGGGGAGGGGAACACCCTCCACTTT. It is translated as CASTSSHGEGNTLHF.

This clonotype turned up a few times. The V gene is TRBV30, the J gene TRBJ1-5; unclear D gene. The CDR3 sequence is 15 residues long. V was cut by 1 base and J by 4 bases, with 14 bases left in between. Germline V gives CDR1 GTSNPN, CDR2 SVGIG (reference sequence). The CDR3 DNA sequence: TGTGCCTGGAGTGGGTCGAGGGTCCCGAATCAGCCCCAGCATTTT. Translating gives CAWSGSRVPNQPQHF.

The CDR3 sequence is CASSLAPQGGSQYF. In nucleotides, the CDR3 is TGTGCCAGCAGCTTAGCCCCACAGGGCGGGTCGCAGTATTTT. V is TRBV7-8 and J is TRBJ2-3; D perhaps matches TRBD1 (6 bases). Germline V gene lookup returns CDR1 SGHVS and CDR2 FQNEAQ. Trimming cost V 0 bases and J 10 bases, with 14 bases left between them. The CDR3 covers 14 residues.

In its sample, this clonotype was seen a few times. The chain employs TRBV20-1 and TRBJ1-2; 7 bases align to TRBD1. CDR3 length: 13 residues. V was pared by 6 bases and J by 5 bases, with 9 bases of the junction left unmatched. Germline V gene sequence: CDR1 DFQATT, CDR2 SNEGSKA (reference sequence). In nucleotides, the CDR3 is TGCAGTGCAAACAGGGGCGAGGGGTATGGCTACACCTTC. Encoded protein: CSANRGEGYGYTF.

This clonotype was counted between two and nine times. V gene TRBV7-2 combines with J gene TRBJ1-5; 8 nucleotides match TRBD1. V trimming: 4 bases; J trimming: 5 bases; junction bases outside the gene matches: 4. The CDR3 contains 14 residues. CDR1 and CDR2 from the germline V gene are SGHTA and FQGNSA. This chain's CDR3 is CASSSETGDQPQHF. The DNA of the CDR3 is TGTGCCAGCAGCTCGGAGACAGGGGATCAGCCCCAGCATTTT. Full variable domain (missing parts from reference TRBV7-2 and TRBJ1-5): GAGVSQSPSNKVTEKGKDVELRCDPISGHTALYWYRQSLGQGLEFLIYFQGNSAPDKSGLPSDRFSAERTGGSVSTLTIQRTQQEDSAVYLCASSSETGDQPQHFGDGTRLSIL.

The rearrangement uses TRBV4-1 and TRBJ2-4; 11 bases match TRBD2. With 6 bases clipped from V and 1 base from J, the junction kept 8 bases outside the gene matches. The CDR3 covers 17 residues. Germline values: CDR1 MGHRA, CDR2 YSYEKL. This CDR3 is CASRLSSGGFAKNIQYF. CDR3 nucleotide sequence: TGCGCCAGCAGACTTTCTAGCGGGGGGTTTGCCAAAAACATTCAGTACTTC.

This chain uses TRBV2 with TRBJ1-5, with D possibly TRBD1 on 6 matching bases. With 6 bases removed from V and 4 bases from J, the gap between germline ends came to 13 bases. The CDR3 totals 14 residues. CDR1 and CDR2 from the germline V gene are SNHLY and FYNNEI. In DNA form, the CDR3 reads TGTGCCAGCAGCTACGACAGGTTGAATCAGCCCCAGCATTTT. It translates to CASSYDRLNQPQHF.

Notes on this clonotype: A read error may account for a junction end that differs from germline. V gene TRBV7-3 combines with J gene TRBJ2-3, with D tentatively TRBD2 (5 bases). Germline V gene lookup returns CDR1 SGHTA and CDR2 FQGTGA. The CDR3 spans 14 residues. CDR3 in DNA: TGTACCAGCAGCTTAAATACTAGTCCAGATACGCAGTATTTT. This encodes CTSSLNTSPDTQYF.

V is TRBV20-1 and J is TRBJ2-1, with TRBD1 as a possible D gene (5 bases). CDR3 length: 15 amino acids. Germline CDR1 reads DFQATT; CDR2 reads SNEGSKA (reference sequence). Trimming cost V 0 bases and J 8 bases, with 17 bases left between them. The CDR3 nucleotides are TGCAGTGCTAGAGATGGTGGGGCCCCCATAGATGAGCAGTTCTTC. Translation: CSARDGGAPIDEQFF.

The rearrangement links TRBV14 to TRBJ2-1, with D perhaps matching TRBD2 (5 bases). The CDR3 extends over 14 amino acids. The ends were cut back, 1 base at V and 8 bases at J, with 12 bases in the middle. The V gene's germline CDR1 is SGHDN and CDR2 FVKESK. CDR3: CASSQGLAVHEQFF. CDR3 bases: TGTGCCAGCAGCCAAGGGCTAGCAGTCCATGAGCAGTTCTTC.

This sequence joins TRBV27 and TRBJ2-3; maybe TRBD2 (7 bases). Deletions cut 5 bases from V and 2 bases from J, with 20 bases between. The CDR3 is made up of 17 amino acids. Germline-derived CDR1 and CDR2 are MNHEY and SMNVEV (reference sequence). The CDR3 is CASSRAGVGGLTDTQYF. The CDR3 coding sequence is TGTGCCAGCAGTCGGGCCGGTGTGGGGGGGCTCACAGATACGCAGTATTTT.

On this clonotype: Possible read error: a much larger clone is one base away. The V and J genes are TRBV6-2 or TRBV6-3 and TRBJ2-1; 9 nucleotides agree with TRBD2. The J call may be in error: the DNA end matches TRBJ2-7 better. The length of the CDR3 is 13 residues. Germline values: CDR1 MNHEY, CDR2 SVGEGT. CDR3 sequence: CASQREAYNEQYF. The CDR3 coding sequence is TGTGCCAGCCAGCGGGAGGCCTACAATGAGCAGTACTTC.

A single count supports this clonotype. The gene calls are TRBV7-3 and TRBJ2-3; 8 bases match TRBD1. The V gene's germline CDR1 is SGHTA and CDR2 FQGTGA. The J segment lost 5 bases and the V segment lost 5 bases, leaving 9 bases of the junction unmatched. The CDR3 consists of 15 residues. The CDR3, as DNA: TGTGCCAGCAGCCGGACAGGGCGTACTTTAGATACGCAGTATTTT. Translating it yields CASSRTGRTLDTQYF. The whole variable domain, remainder taken from reference TRBV7-3 and TRBJ2-3, is GAGVSQTPSNKVTEKGKYVELRCDPISGHTALYWYRQSLGQGPEFLIYFQGTGAADDSGLPNDRFFAVRPEGSVSTLKIQRTERGDSAVYLCASSRTGRTLDTQYFGPGTRLTVL.

This clonotype was seen repeatedly, ten times or more. DNA of the CDR3: TGCAGTGCTAGAGGGCAGGGGGCCAACGAGCAGTACTTC. Its translation: CSARGQGANEQYF. This chain links TRBV20-1 with TRBJ2-7; 8 bases map to TRBD1. Trimming cost V 1 base and J 5 bases; bases outside gene matches: 4. The CDR3 length is 13 residues. Per the germline V gene, CDR1 is DFQATT and CDR2 is SNEGSKA (reference sequence).

The chain is built from TRBV10-3 and TRBJ2-7; D is unresolved. Germline CDR1 and CDR2: ENHRY and SYGVKD. The CDR3 extends over 12 amino acids. The germline V and J ends were trimmed by 4 bases and 4 bases, with 8 bases remaining between them. Here the CDR3 DNA reads TGTGCCATCAGTGCTGGTCGGTACGAGCAGTACTTC. Its translation is CAISAGRYEQYF.

The chain is built from TRBV14 and TRBJ1-1; D not certain. CDR3 length: 14 residues. V gave up 4 bases and J gave up 0 bases, with 9 bases separating them. Germline V lookup: CDR1 SGHDN, CDR2 FVKESK. CDR3 DNA: TGTGCCAGCAGCCCCAGTTGGCTGAACACTGAAGCTTTCTTT. Protein product: CASSPSWLNTEAFF.

This clonotype was picked up many times. The rearrangement joins TRBV11-3 to TRBJ2-6; the D gene is possibly TRBD1 (7 bases). Germline V gene lookup returns CDR1 SGHNT and CDR2 YENEEA. The CDR3 loop spans 16 amino acids. V gave up 5 bases and J gave up 3 bases, with 14 bases separating them. The CDR3: CASSAGGGLGANVLTF. Here the CDR3 DNA reads TGTGCCAGCAGCGCCGGAGGGGGCCTTGGGGCCAACGTCCTGACTTTC. Looking up the rest from reference TRBV11-3 and TRBJ2-6 gives the full variable domain: EAGVVQSPRYKIIEKKQPVAFWCNPISGHNTLYWYLQNLGQGPELLIRYENEEAVDDSQLPKDRFSAERLKGVDSTLKIQPAELGDSAVYLCASSAGGGLGANVLTFGAGSRLTVL.

This clonotype has at least ten counts. The rearrangement uses TRBV7-2 and TRBJ2-5; tentatively, D is TRBD1 (5 bases). Per germline, CDR1 SGHTA and CDR2 FQGNSA. The CDR3 is 14 residues long. Trimming took off 5 bases at V and 5 bases at J, with 15 bases between the two ends. CDR3: CASSADRGRETQYF. As DNA, the CDR3 is TGTGCCAGCAGCGCAGATAGGGGCAGGGAGACCCAGTACTTC.

This chain links TRBV12-3 or TRBV12-4 with TRBJ2-3; no definite D call. Trimming shortened V by 3 bases and J by 3 bases, and 13 bases separated the two germline ends. This CDR3 comprises 15 residues. In DNA, the CDR3 is TGTGCCAGCAGTTTTACGGTGGGGATAACAGATACGCAGTATTTT. Amino acids: CASSFTVGITDTQYF.

This sequence joins TRBV20-1 and TRBJ2-3; D remains ambiguous. The CDR3 spans 15 residues. Trimming took off 4 bases at V and 0 bases at J, with 14 bases between the two ends. CDR1 DFQATT and CDR2 SNEGSKA come from the germline V gene (reference sequence). The CDR3 sequence: CSAIRAQTSTDTQYF. For the CDR3, the DNA is TGCAGTGCTATTCGAGCGCAGACTAGCACAGATACGCAGTATTTT.

In this sample, this clonotype turned up a few times. The chain is built from TRBV9 and TRBJ2-7, with 7 bases fitting TRBD1. This CDR3 comprises 17 residues. The junction had 13 bases not matched to a gene; V was cut back by 0 bases and J by 4 bases. Germline V gene data show CDR1 as SGDLS and CDR2 as YYNGEE. This CDR3 reads CASSVGHRGPQAYEQYF. The CDR3 bases are TGTGCCAGCAGCGTAGGACACAGGGGCCCCCAAGCTTACGAGCAGTACTTC.

The chain is built from TRBV12-3 or TRBV12-4 and TRBJ1-2; TRBD1 matches 10 bases. This CDR3 is built from 17 residues. With V trimmed by 3 bases and J by 7 bases, 14 bases remained unmatched. CDR3 sequence: CASSFAGTGVPSGGYTF. CDR3 DNA sequence: TGTGCCAGCAGTTTCGCCGGGACAGGGGTTCCATCGGGTGGCTACACCTTC.

This chain uses TRBV15 with TRBJ2-1; no firm D call. Looked up from germline, CDR1 is LNHNV and CDR2 is YYDKDF (reference sequence). Trimming pared 4 bases from V and 7 bases from J, leaving 14 bases between. The CDR3 length is 14 residues. The CDR3 loop reads CATSKLGSLNEQFF. The CDR3 DNA sequence: TGTGCCACCAGCAAGCTAGGGTCGTTGAATGAGCAGTTCTTC.

This clonotype was observed a handful of times. The chain employs TRBV24-1 and TRBJ2-7; TRBD1 matches 8 bases. Unmatched junction bases numbered 3, after V lost 2 bases and J lost 1 base. The CDR3 loop spans 15 amino acids. Germline V CDR1 and CDR2: KGHDR, SFDVKD. The CDR3 loop reads CATSDSGTGSYEQYF. The CDR3 DNA sequence: TGTGCCACCAGTGATTCCGGGACAGGTTCCTACGAGCAGTACTTC.

The chain joins TRBV16 to TRBJ2-1; no definite D call. The V gene's germline CDR1 is KGHSY and CDR2 FQNENV. CDR3 length equals 12 residues. Trimming removed 3 bases from V and 9 bases from J, with 9 bases in between. The CDR3 region is CASSQGMGEQFF. The CDR3 bases are TGTGCCAGCAGCCAGGGGATGGGTGAGCAGTTCTTC.

Many counts were recorded for this clonotype. The chain is built from TRBV4-3 and TRBJ2-3, with 8 nucleotides matching TRBD2. This CDR3 is 14 amino acids long. The ends lost 1 base at V and 14 bases at J; junction bases unmatched: 11. The germline CDR1 and CDR2 sequences are LGHNA and YSLEER. CDR3 sequence (DNA): TGCGCCAGCAGCCAAGGTCAGGCGCGGGGGGCGAGGTATTTT. This gives the protein CASSQGQARGARYF.

V and J are TRBV27 and TRBJ2-1; TRBD2 matches 8 bases. Germline CDR1 is MNHEY and CDR2 is SMNVEV (reference sequence). The CDR3 runs 16 residues. V lost 6 bases, J lost 8 bases, and 15 bases stayed unmatched. CDR3 region: CASRPPRAGVIYEQFF. CDR3 DNA sequence: TGTGCCAGCAGGCCTCCCCGAGCGGGGGTTATATATGAGCAGTTCTTC.

In regard to this clonotype: One junction end disagrees with the germline gene, perhaps due to a read error. The chain has TRBV3-1 and TRBJ2-1; weak D call: TRBD1 (6 bases). Germline CDR1 reads LGHDT; CDR2 reads YNNKEL (reference sequence). The CDR3 sequence is 12 residues long. Here the CDR3 reads CASSQGQREQFF. The CDR3, as DNA: TGCGCCAGCAGCCAAGGACAGCGAGAGCAGTTCTTC.

To note about this clonotype: This may be a read error: a much more frequent sequence differs by one nucleotide. This chain joins TRBV5-1 and TRBJ2-7, with D perhaps assigned TRBD1 or TRBD2 (5 bases each). The tail of the sequence fits TRBJ2-4 better, so the J call may be wrong. The CDR3 has 14 residues. Germline lookup yields CDR1 SGHRS and CDR2 YFSETQ. The CDR3 reads CASNLGTSGNIQYF. The CDR3 DNA reads TGCGCCAGCAACTTGGGGACGTCGGGGAACATTCAGTACTTC.

The chain links TRBV4-3 to TRBJ2-1; tentatively, D is TRBD1 or TRBD2 (6 bases each). The CDR3 consists of 16 residues. Trimming took 4 bases from V and 4 from J, leaving 17 bases between them. CDR1 is LGHNA, CDR2 YSLEER, per germline. CDR3 nucleotides: TGCGCCAGCAGCCCCGAGGGGGGTACGGGTTACAATGAGCAGTTCTTC. Translating gives CASSPEGGTGYNEQFF.